These 18 T cell receptor beta chains share one sample of origin, sequenced in a study of identical twins. MiXCR was run by TCRdb on the 5' RACE reads, yielding one entry per CDR3 protein. Of about 1.7 million distinct CDR3 sequences in the sample, under 35% were seen once. The sample consisted of cord blood. Every receptor here comes from a newborn girl in good health.

This chain joins TRBV20-1 and TRBJ1-2; D unresolved. Trimming stripped 3 bases from V and 4 bases from J, with 12 bases between. CDR1 is DFQATT, CDR2 SNEGSKA, per germline (reference sequence). The CDR3 length is 13 residues. In nucleotides, the CDR3 is TGCAGTGCTAGTCGCAACCTTAGCTATGGCTACACCTTC. Amino acid sequence: CSASRNLSYGYTF.

This chain connects TRBV7-6 to TRBJ1-4, with no clear D. CDR1 and CDR2 from the germline V gene are SGHVS and FNYEAQ. The CDR3 covers 15 residues. The ends were cut back, 5 bases at V and 4 bases at J, with 14 bases in the middle. Here the CDR3 DNA reads TGTGCCAGCAGCCTAGGGATTGGGATTAATGAAAAACTGTTTTTT. It specifies CASSLGIGINEKLFF.

Ten or more counts support this clonotype. The CDR3 loop is CASSLTGGNIQYF. As DNA, the CDR3 is TGCGCCAGCAGCTTGACAGGGGGAAACATTCAGTACTTC. The chain couples TRBV5-1 to TRBJ2-4; 8 bases fit TRBD1. Germline trimming cut 1 base from V and 6 bases from J; bases unmatched to any gene: 0. The CDR3 runs 13 residues. In germline, CDR1 is SGHRS, CDR2 YFSETQ. The whole variable domain, remainder taken from reference TRBV5-1 and TRBJ2-4, is KAGVTQTPRYLIKTRGQQVTLSCSPISGHRSVSWYQQTPGQGLQFLFEYFSETQRNKGNFPGRFSGRQFSNSRSEMNVSTLELGDSALYLCASSLTGGNIQYFGAGTRLSVL.

V and J are TRBV6-5 and TRBJ2-3; D unclear. V lost 3 bases, J lost 1 base, and 11 bases lay in between. From germline, CDR1 is MNHEY and CDR2 SVGAGI. The CDR3 sequence is 15 residues long. In nucleotides, the CDR3 is TGTGCCAGCAGTTATTACGGACCTCGCACAGATACGCAGTATTTT. Protein product: CASSYYGPRTDTQYF.

This clonotype has more than one count but fewer than ten. The chain combines TRBV5-1 with TRBJ2-5, with a possible D match to TRBD1 (6 bases). This CDR3 comprises 14 residues. Germline CDR1 is SGHRS and CDR2 is YFSETQ. V was cut by 4 bases and J by 2 bases, with 12 bases left in between. The CDR3 DNA is TGCGCCAGCAGCCTGGACAGTCGACAAGAGACCCAGTACTTC. It encodes CASSLDSRQETQYF.

The chain combines TRBV10-3 with TRBJ1-5; D uncertain. The CDR3 covers 15 residues. Trimming took 8 bases from V and 6 from J, leaving 20 bases between them. The germline V gene has CDR1 ENHRY and CDR2 SYGVKD. The CDR3 DNA sequence: TGTGCCATCTCTCAAGGTGCGGAAGGAAGTCAGCCCCAGCATTTT. Amino acid sequence: CAISQGAEGSQPQHF.

The genes are TRBV12-3 or TRBV12-4 and TRBJ2-7, with D maybe TRBD2 (6 bases). The V end lost 3 bases, the J end lost 3 bases, and 12 bases lay between the germline ends. The CDR3 extends over 14 amino acids. DNA for the CDR3: TGTGCCAGCAGTTTCTTGGGGACTCTCTACGAGCAGTACTTC. As protein: CASSFLGTLYEQYF.

This clonotype was observed a handful of times. The chain links TRBV4-1 to TRBJ2-1; 8 positions match TRBD2. Per germline, CDR1 MGHRA and CDR2 YSYEKL. With V trimmed by 0 bases and J by 8 bases, 9 bases remained unmatched. CDR3 length equals 16 residues. CDR3 bases: TGCGCCAGCAGCCAAGATTGGGGACTAGGGGGGTATGAGCAGTTCTTC. Protein sequence: CASSQDWGLGGYEQFF.

The V gene is TRBV21-1, the J gene TRBJ1-5; no DNA check was done on the table's D call, TRBD1. TRBV21-1 has pseudogene status. The CDR3 contains 16 residues. The CDR3 DNA sequence: TGTGCCAGCAGCATGAGGACAGGGAATAGCAATCAGCCCCAGCATTTT. Protein product: CASSMRTGNSNQPQHF.

This clonotype has more than one count but fewer than ten. The rearrangement links TRBV29-1 to TRBJ2-7; TRBD1 matches 11 bases. Germline assignment: CDR1 SQVTM and CDR2 ANQGSEA. The CDR3 has 12 amino acids. V was pared by 7 bases and J by 5 bases, with 4 bases of the junction left unmatched. The CDR3 sequence: CSAGQGANEQYF. CDR3 coding DNA: TGCAGCGCCGGACAGGGGGCAAACGAGCAGTACTTC.

V is TRBV20-1 and J is TRBJ1-2; 8 bases are shared with TRBD1. CDR1 DFQATT and CDR2 SNEGSKA come from the germline V gene (reference sequence). Germline trimming cut 1 base from V and 7 bases from J; bases unmatched to any gene: 8. CDR3 length equals 14 residues. The CDR3 loop is CSARVPDRGGGYTF. CDR3 sequence (DNA): TGCAGTGCTAGAGTCCCCGACAGGGGCGGTGGCTACACCTTC.

The rearrangement uses TRBV20-1 and TRBJ2-7, with no clear D. Trimming took off 0 bases at V and 1 base at J, with 10 bases between the two ends. The CDR3 spans 14 residues. Per the germline V gene, CDR1 is DFQATT and CDR2 is SNEGSKA (reference sequence). For the CDR3, the DNA is TGCAGTGCTAGAGATCCCGCACTATCCTACGAGCAGTACTTC. It encodes CSARDPALSYEQYF.

The CDR3 nucleotides read TGCAGTGCTAGATGTTGGACAGGGGGCTACGAGCAGTACTTC. Its translation is CSARCWTGGYEQYF. The J gene is TRBJ2-7, the V gene TRBV20-1, with 10 positions matching TRBD1. The CDR3 extends over 14 amino acids. V was clipped by 2 bases and J by 3 bases; unmatched bases: 4. CDR1 and CDR2 (germline): DFQATT, SNEGSKA (reference sequence).

J is TRBJ2-1 and V is TRBV20-1, with D hard to call. Per the germline V gene, CDR1 is DFQATT and CDR2 is SNEGSKA (reference sequence). Trimming removed 2 bases from V and 9 bases from J, with 8 bases in between. This CDR3 is 11 amino acids long. CDR3 loop: CSARLVSEQFF. The CDR3, as DNA: TGCAGTGCTAGACTAGTTTCTGAGCAGTTCTTC.

The rearrangement uses TRBV15 and TRBJ2-5; 8 nucleotides agree with TRBD2. The CDR3 is made up of 17 amino acids. J lost 11 bases, V lost 3 bases, and 20 bases had no gene match. Germline lookup yields CDR1 LNHNV and CDR2 YYDKDF (reference sequence). The CDR3 sequence: CATSRPDPGLGYNEQYF. The CDR3 nucleotides are TGTGCCACCAGCAGGCCTGATCCGGGACTAGGCTACAATGAGCAGTACTTC. The full variable domain, in which reference TRBV15 and TRBJ2-5 provide the parts outside the CDR3, is DAMVIQNPRYQVTQFGKPVTLSCSQTLNHNVMYWYQQKSSQAPKLLFHYYDKDFNNEADTPDNFQSRRPNTSFCFLDIRSPGLGDTAMYLCATSRPDPGLGYNEQYFGPGTRLLVL.

The CDR3 DNA sequence: TGCGCCAGCAGCTTTGGCCCCGCGGGCTACGAGCAGTACTTC. It yields the protein CASSFGPAGYEQYF. The chain uses TRBV5-1 and TRBJ2-7, with a possible D match to TRBD2 (5 bases). Trimming cost V 2 bases and J 3 bases, with 12 bases left between them. Germline V gene data show CDR1 as SGHRS and CDR2 as YFSETQ. The length of the CDR3 is 14 residues.

The chain combines TRBV20-1 with TRBJ2-1; D is ambiguous. V lost 0 bases and J lost 8, with 5 bases in between. Per germline, CDR1 DFQATT and CDR2 SNEGSKA (reference sequence). This CDR3 contains 11 residues. The CDR3 loop reads CSARDDDEQFF. DNA of the CDR3: TGCAGTGCTAGAGATGATGATGAGCAGTTCTTC.

This clonotype was observed a handful of times. The chain combines TRBV5-1 with TRBJ1-4; 9 bases line up with TRBD1. CDR3 size: 16 residues. Germline CDR1 is SGHRS and CDR2 is YFSETQ. The V segment lost 7 bases and the J segment 7 bases; nucleotides outside the gene matches: 14. Here the CDR3 reads CASSATVDRGFEKLFF. The CDR3, as DNA: TGCGCCAGCTCAGCGACCGTGGACAGGGGCTTTGAAAAACTGTTTTTT.